The T cell receptor beta chain under discussion was sequenced for a study of cytomegalovirus exposure and HLA in healthy donors. Study overall: The Caucasian-associated ancestry cluster held under 90% of under 450 genotyped donors.

Notes on this clone: Its antigen remains unknown.

It was with 60 Vbeta and 13 Jbeta primers that the PCR ran. Sequencing was performed with immunoSEQ multiplex PCR; in TCRdb, only in-frame clones are kept and a portion is missing. The sample carries fewer than 90,000 clones, roughly three quarters recorded once. CDR3 length: 14 amino acids. V was pared by 1 base and J by 1 base, with 7 bases between. Germline CDR1 and CDR2: SGHTA and FQGNSA. Study conclusions and caveats: For most subjects, TCR beta sequences were reported to predict HLA-A and HLA-B alleles with accuracy. Prior analysis indicated that the majority of TCR beta V segments exhibited productivity approximately 90% or approximately 30% of the time. Some V segments could not be told apart, so they were left out, TRBV6-2 and TRBV6-3 among them.

Sequences were obtained from PBMCs. The genes are TRBV7-2 and TRBJ1-1; the D is unclear. The TCR comes from a man between 25 and 39 years old in good health and CMV-seronegative. The CDR3 nucleotides are TGTGCCAGCAGCTTAGGCTATCCGAACACTGAAGCTTTCTTT. This gives the protein CASSLGYPNTEAFF.